This is a list of T cell receptor beta chains from one sample in a study of blood T cell repertoires in COVID-19. TCRdb's copy holds only in-frame clones and misses some; the assay was immunoSEQ multiplex PCR. The data hold approximately 230,000 clones, with roughly 87% observed a single time. The sequenced sample consisted of PBMCs or T cells enriched from blood (not recorded which). The receptors derive from a woman in her thirties with acute COVID-19. CDR3s include the opening cysteine and the closing phenylalanine or tryptophan. Each record gives: D gene, clone size, J gene, V gene, CDR3 protein, CDR3 DNA. D genes are given only for firm matches. Clone size is stated in some rows and not others, as once, few, many or a class when expanded.

>.|once|TRBJ1-2|TRBV6-2/TRBV6-3
CASSYDGRANYGYTF
TGTGCCAGCAGTTACGACGGCAGGGCTAACTATGGCTACACCTTC
>TRBD1|.|TRBJ1-4|TRBV5-8
CASGTGATNEKLFF
TGTGCCAGCGGGACAGGGGCAACTAATGAAAAACTGTTTTTT
>TRBD1|.|TRBJ2-7|TRBV6-5
CASSLTGTASYEQYF
TGTGCCAGCAGCTTAACTGGGACAGCCTCCTACGAGCAGTACTTC
>TRBD1|.|TRBJ2-1|TRBV18
CASSRDRVGYNEQFF
TGTGCCAGCTCCCGGGACAGGGTCGGCTACAATGAGCAGTTCTTC
>TRBD2|.|TRBJ2-7|TRBV6-2/TRBV6-3
CASSYTSGAYEQYF
TGTGCCAGCAGTTACACTAGCGGGGCCTACGAGCAGTACTTC
>.|.|TRBJ2-5|TRBV19
CASNRGPNQETQYF
TGTGCCAGTAACCGCGGGCCAAATCAAGAGACCCAGTACTTC
>.|few|TRBJ1-1|TRBV28
CASSSRKAFF
TGTGCCAGCAGCTCCAGAAAAGCTTTCTTT
>.|.|TRBJ2-2|TRBV9
CASSVEYAGELFF
TGTGCCAGCAGCGTAGAATATGCCGGGGAGCTGTTTTTT
>TRBD1|.|TRBJ1-1|TRBV6-5
CASSPQGGVGTEAFF
TGTGCCAGCAGTCCACAGGGGGGGGTCGGGACTGAAGCTTTCTTT
>.|few|TRBJ2-1|TRBV11-3
CASSLTSSIYNEQFF
TGTGCCAGCAGCTTAACATCTAGCATCTACAATGAGCAGTTCTTC
>TRBD1|few|TRBJ2-3|TRBV29-1
CSIARDRVLEGDTQYF
TGCAGCATCGCAAGGGACAGGGTTCTCGAGGGGGATACGCAGTATTTT
>TRBD1|once|TRBJ1-5|TRBV19
CASGGRGQGRGQPQHF
TGTGCCTCCGGGGGCAGGGGGCAAGGCAGAGGTCAGCCCCAGCATTTT
>.|.|TRBJ2-1|TRBV3-1/TRBV3-2
CASSQVSGITSNEQFF
TGTGCCAGCAGCCAAGTCTCAGGGATTACGAGTAATGAGCAGTTCTTC
>TRBD2|.|TRBJ2-3|TRBV27
CASSPFSGRVVDTQYF
TGTGCCAGCAGTCCCTTTAGCGGGAGGGTCGTAGATACGCAGTATTTT
>TRBD1|.|TRBJ2-2|TRBV24-1
CATSDFRGQSQFANTGELFF
TGTGCCACCAGTGATTTTAGGGGACAGAGCCAATTCGCGAACACCGGGGAGCTGTTTTTT
>TRBD2|.|TRBJ2-5|TRBV30
CALGAGGSETQYF
TGTGCCCTGGGGGCGGGGGGGTCGGAGACCCAGTACTTC
>TRBD2|.|TRBJ2-7|TRBV5-4
CASSITSGDEQYF
TGTGCCAGCAGTATCACCAGCGGGGACGAGCAGTACTTC
>.|.|TRBJ2-7|TRBV28
CASSLKIGEAYEQYF
TGTGCCAGCAGTTTGAAGATCGGGGAGGCCTACGAGCAGTACTTC
>.|.|TRBJ1-1|TRBV6-5
CASRFRRATGTEAFF
TGTGCCAGCAGGTTCAGGCGGGCAACGGGGACTGAAGCTTTCTTT
>TRBD1|.|TRBJ1-2|TRBV30
CAWSVTDRIHYGYTF
TGTGCCTGGAGTGTAACGGACAGGATCCACTATGGCTACACCTTC
>.|.|TRBJ1-6|TRBV5-1
CASSLEGAYNSPLHF
TGCGCCAGCAGCTTGGAGGGGGCCTATAATTCACCCCTCCACTTT
>TRBD2|.|TRBJ2-7|TRBV27
CASSLSGLAGRYEQYF
TGTGCCAGCAGTTTATCAGGGCTAGCGGGAAGATACGAGCAGTACTTC
>.|.|TRBJ2-7|TRBV21-1
CASSKLNGWTGQYEQYF
TGTGCCAGCAGCAAGCTAAATGGGTGGACAGGGCAGTACGAGCAGTACTTC
>TRBD2|.|TRBJ2-3|TRBV28
CASRAGTTDTQYF
TGTGCCAGTCGAGCGGGAACAACAGATACGCAGTATTTT
>.|once|TRBJ1-4|TRBV7-9
CASSLDFQAPEKLFF
TGTGCCAGCAGCTTAGATTTTCAGGCACCCGAAAAACTGTTTTTT
>.|few|TRBJ1-1|TRBV7-8
CASAFSGGTEAFF
TGTGCCAGCGCATTTTCGGGAGGCACTGAAGCTTTCTTT
>.|.|TRBJ2-1|TRBV6-1
CASSEALPGYNEQFF
TGTGCCAGCAGTGAAGCGCTACCGGGCTACAATGAGCAGTTCTTC
>.|.|TRBJ1-2|TRBV28
CASSLLDRPLYGYTF
TGTGCCAGCAGTTTATTGGACAGACCGCTCTATGGCTACACCTTC
>.|.|TRBJ2-3|TRBV27
CASSSLAASTDTQYF
TGTGCCAGCAGTTCCCTAGCAGCTAGCACAGATACGCAGTATTTT
>.|.|TRBJ2-1|TRBV27
CASSHRSPIYNEQFF
TGTGCCAGCAGTCACAGGTCCCCAATCTACAATGAGCAGTTCTTC
>TRBD2|.|TRBJ2-7|TRBV11-3
CASSLAGTTYEQYF
TGTGCCAGCAGCTTAGCGGGGACTACCTACGAGCAGTACTTC
>.|.|TRBJ1-6|TRBV3-1/TRBV3-2
CASSQLGNNSPLHF
TGTGCCAGCAGCCAACTAGGAAATAATTCACCCCTCCACTTT
>TRBD1|.|TRBJ2-5|TRBV7-9
CASSRSRDRETQYF
TGTGCCAGCAGCCGGAGCCGGGACAGAGAGACCCAGTACTTC
>.|few|TRBJ1-6|TRBV9
CASSPPGGNSPLHF
TGTGCCAGCAGCCCCCCCGGGGGGAATTCACCCCTCCACTTT
>TRBD1|.|TRBJ1-1|TRBV6-6
CASRHRDRATEAFF
TGTGCCAGCAGGCACCGGGACAGGGCCACTGAAGCTTTCTTT
>TRBD1|.|TRBJ1-2|TRBV28
CASSYGTRGLGYTF
TGTGCCAGCAGCTATGGGACCAGGGGGCTTGGCTACACCTTC
>TRBD2|.|TRBJ2-1|TRBV6-5
CASRAGTSGRGEQFF
TGTGCCAGCCGCGCCGGGACTAGCGGCCGAGGGGAGCAGTTCTTC
>TRBD1|.|TRBJ2-1|TRBV5-6
CASSPGTGNLQYEQFF
TGTGCCAGCAGCCCCGGGACAGGGAACCTGCAATATGAGCAGTTCTTC
>.|.|TRBJ2-7|TRBV5-5
CASSLAGPSHEQYF
TGTGCCAGCAGCTTGGCGGGTCCTAGCCACGAGCAGTACTTC
>TRBD2|.|TRBJ2-1|TRBV11-3
CASSLGSVAGREQFF
TGTGCCAGCAGCTTAGGATCGGTAGCGGGACGTGAGCAGTTCTTC
>TRBD1|.|TRBJ1-1|TRBV6-5
CASSGTAWNTEAFF
TGTGCCAGCAGCGGGACAGCATGGAACACTGAAGCTTTCTTT
>TRBD1|.|TRBJ1-2|TRBV5-1
CASSLEGTGRYTF
TGCGCCAGCAGCTTGGAAGGGACAGGACGCTACACCTTC